This note documents a single T cell receptor (beta chain) sequence. These data belong to a study of blood T cell repertoires in COVID-19. The wider study: COVID-19 samples collected from the United States, Italy and Spain covered acute and convalescent phases. PBMCs, B-cell-depleted T cells, or T cells were the source of the cDNA or gDNA that made up the material.

Unmatched junction bases numbered 11, after V lost 2 bases and J lost 13 bases. Germline-derived CDR1 and CDR2 are GTSNPN and SVGIG (reference sequence). The CDR3 loop spans 13 amino acids. As handled by the study authors: How many nucleated cells were present was estimated from reference gene primer amplification. Repertoires were generated with immunoSEQ multiplex PCR, while TCRdb's copy carries only in-frame clones and drops some. V, J and clone size are those of that table, while D and trimming were read from the DNA. In the table there are about 150,000 clones, 84% of which are singletons. This clonotype was sampled from a human donor in a cohort sampled during active COVID-19. Sample: peripheral blood. The chain joins TRBV30 to TRBJ2-7; 10 bases align to TRBD2. The CDR3 sequence is CAWSPTGLACLYV. DNA of the CDR3: TGTGCCTGGAGTCCGACGGGACTAGCGTGCCTATACGTC.